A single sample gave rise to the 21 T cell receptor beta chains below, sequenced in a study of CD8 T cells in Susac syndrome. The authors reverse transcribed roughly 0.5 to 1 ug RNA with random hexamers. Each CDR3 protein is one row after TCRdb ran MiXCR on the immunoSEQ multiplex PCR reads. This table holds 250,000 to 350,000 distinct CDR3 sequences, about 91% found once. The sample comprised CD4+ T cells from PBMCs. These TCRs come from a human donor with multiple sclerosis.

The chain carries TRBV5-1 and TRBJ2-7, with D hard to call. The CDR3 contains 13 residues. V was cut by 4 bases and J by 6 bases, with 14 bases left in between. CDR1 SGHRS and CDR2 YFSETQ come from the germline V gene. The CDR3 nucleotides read TGCGCCAGCAGCCTCGGAAGGGCCGCCGAGCAGTACTTC. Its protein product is CASSLGRAAEQYF.

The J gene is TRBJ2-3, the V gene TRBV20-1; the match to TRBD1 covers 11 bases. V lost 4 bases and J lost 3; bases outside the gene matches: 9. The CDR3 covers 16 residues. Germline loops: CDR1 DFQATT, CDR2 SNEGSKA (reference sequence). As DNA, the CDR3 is TGCAGTGCTAATCACCGGGGGACAGGGGGAACAGATACGCAGTATTTT. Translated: CSANHRGTGGTDTQYF.

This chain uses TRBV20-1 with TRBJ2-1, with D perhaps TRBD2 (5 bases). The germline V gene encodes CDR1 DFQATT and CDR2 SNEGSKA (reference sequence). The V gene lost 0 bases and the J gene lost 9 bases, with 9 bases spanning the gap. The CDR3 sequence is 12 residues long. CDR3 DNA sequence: TGCAGTGCTAGAGATCGGACTCCTGAGCAGTTCTTC. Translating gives CSARDRTPEQFF.

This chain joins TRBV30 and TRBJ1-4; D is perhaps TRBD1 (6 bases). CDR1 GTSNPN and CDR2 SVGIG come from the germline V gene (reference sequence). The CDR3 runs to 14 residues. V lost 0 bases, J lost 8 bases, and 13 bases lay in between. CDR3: CAWSVGGYGEKLFF. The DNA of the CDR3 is TGTGCCTGGAGTGTGGGGGGCTACGGAGAAAAACTGTTTTTT.

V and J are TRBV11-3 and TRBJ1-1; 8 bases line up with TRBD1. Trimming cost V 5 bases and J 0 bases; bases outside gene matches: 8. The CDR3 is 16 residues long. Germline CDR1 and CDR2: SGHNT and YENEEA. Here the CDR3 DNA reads TGTGCCAGCAGCCTCGGGACAGGTTCTATGAACACTGAAGCTTTCTTT. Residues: CASSLGTGSMNTEAFF.

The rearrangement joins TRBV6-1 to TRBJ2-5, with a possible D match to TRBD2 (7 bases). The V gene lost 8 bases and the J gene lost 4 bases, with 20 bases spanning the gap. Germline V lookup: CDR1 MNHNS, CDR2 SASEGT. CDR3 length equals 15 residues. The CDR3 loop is CASLRGGARTETQYF. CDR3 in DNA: TGTGCCAGCCTCAGAGGGGGGGCAAGAACAGAGACCCAGTACTTC.

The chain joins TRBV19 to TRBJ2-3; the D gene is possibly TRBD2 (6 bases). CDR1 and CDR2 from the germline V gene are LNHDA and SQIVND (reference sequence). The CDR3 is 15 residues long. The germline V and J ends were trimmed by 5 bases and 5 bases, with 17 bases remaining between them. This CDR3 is CASSARGAGGDTQYF. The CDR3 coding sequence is TGTGCCAGTAGTGCGAGGGGAGCGGGTGGAGATACGCAGTATTTT. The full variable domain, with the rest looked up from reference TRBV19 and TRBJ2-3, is DGGITQSPKYLFRKEGQNVTLSCEQNLNHDAMYWYRQDPGQGLRLIYYSQIVNDFQKGDIAEGYSVSREKKESFPLTVTSAQKNPTAFYLCASSARGAGGDTQYFGPGTRLTVL.

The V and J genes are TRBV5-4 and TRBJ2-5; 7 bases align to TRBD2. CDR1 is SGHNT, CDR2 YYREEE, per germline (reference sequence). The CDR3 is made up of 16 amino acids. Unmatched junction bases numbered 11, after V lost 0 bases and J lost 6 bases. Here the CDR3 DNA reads TGTGCCAGCAGCTTGGATCAGACTAGCTTGCAAAAGACCCAGTACTTC. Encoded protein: CASSLDQTSLQKTQYF.

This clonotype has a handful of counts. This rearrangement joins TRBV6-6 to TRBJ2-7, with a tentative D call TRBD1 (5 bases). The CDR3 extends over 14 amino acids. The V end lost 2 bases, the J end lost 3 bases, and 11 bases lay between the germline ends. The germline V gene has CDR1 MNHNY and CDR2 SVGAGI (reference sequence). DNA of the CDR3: TGTGCCAGCAGTTACACCCGACAGAGCTACGAGCAGTACTTC. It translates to CASSYTRQSYEQYF.

The CDR3 DNA reads as TGTGCCACCAGCAGAGATTCAGTCGGATCGTCTTATTACTATGGCTACACCTTC. This codes for CATSRDSVGSSYYYGYTF. The rearrangement uses TRBV15 and TRBJ1-2; D ambiguous. V was clipped by 0 bases and J by 3 bases, with 20 bases between them. Germline loops: CDR1 LNHNV, CDR2 YYDKDF (reference sequence). The CDR3 has 18 amino acids.

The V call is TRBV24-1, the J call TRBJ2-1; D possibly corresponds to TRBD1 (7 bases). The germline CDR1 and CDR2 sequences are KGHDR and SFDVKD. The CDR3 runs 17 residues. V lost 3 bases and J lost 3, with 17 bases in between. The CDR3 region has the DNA TGTGCCACCAGTGATCCCCAGGGGGGAAAACTCTACAATGAGCAGTTCTTC. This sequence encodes CATSDPQGGKLYNEQFF.

In DNA, the CDR3 is TGTGCCAGCAGTTACGGGTGGGGGGGGTTGGATACGCAGTATTTT. Translated: CASSYGWGGLDTQYF. The gene calls are TRBV6-6 and TRBJ2-3, with 7 positions matching TRBD2. Per germline, CDR1 MNHNY and CDR2 SVGAGI (reference sequence). This CDR3 is built from 15 residues. V lost 2 bases, J lost 6 bases, and 8 bases stayed unmatched.

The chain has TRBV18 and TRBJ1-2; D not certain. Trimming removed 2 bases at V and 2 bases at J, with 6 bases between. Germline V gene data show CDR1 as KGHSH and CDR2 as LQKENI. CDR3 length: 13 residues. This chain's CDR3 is CASSPAGNYGYTF. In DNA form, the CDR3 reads TGTGCCAGCTCACCAGCAGGAAACTATGGCTACACCTTC.

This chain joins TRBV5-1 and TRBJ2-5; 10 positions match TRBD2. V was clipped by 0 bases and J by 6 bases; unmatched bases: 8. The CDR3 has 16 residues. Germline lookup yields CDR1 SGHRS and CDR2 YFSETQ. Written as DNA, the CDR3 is TGCGCCAGCAGCTTGGTGTTAGCGGGAGGTCGAAAGACCCAGTACTTC. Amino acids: CASSLVLAGGRKTQYF.

Here the CDR3 DNA reads TGTGCCAGTAGGCCTACAGGGAGGGACACTGAAGCTTTCTTT. This translates into CASRPTGRDTEAFF. The chain uses TRBV19 and TRBJ1-1; a possible D gene is TRBD1 (6 bases). This CDR3 contains 14 residues. Trimming removed 6 bases from V and 3 bases from J, with 14 bases in between. Germline V gene sequence: CDR1 LNHDA, CDR2 SQIVND (reference sequence).

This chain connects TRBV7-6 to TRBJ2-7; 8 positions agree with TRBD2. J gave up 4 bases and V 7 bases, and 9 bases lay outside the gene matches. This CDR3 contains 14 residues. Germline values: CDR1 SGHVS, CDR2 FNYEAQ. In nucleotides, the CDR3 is TGTGCCAGCACCAGAGCGGGGGCCTTTTACGAGCAGTACTTC. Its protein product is CASTRAGAFYEQYF.

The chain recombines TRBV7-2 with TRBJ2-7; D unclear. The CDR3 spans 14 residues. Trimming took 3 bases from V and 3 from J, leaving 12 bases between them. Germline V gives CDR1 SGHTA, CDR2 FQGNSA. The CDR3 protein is CASSFGPASYEQYF. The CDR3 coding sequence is TGTGCCAGCAGCTTCGGTCCGGCTAGCTACGAGCAGTACTTC. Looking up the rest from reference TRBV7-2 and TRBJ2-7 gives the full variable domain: GAGVSQSPSNKVTEKGKDVELRCDPISGHTALYWYRQSLGQGLEFLIYFQGNSAPDKSGLPSDRFSAERTGGSVSTLTIQRTQQEDSAVYLCASSFGPASYEQYFGPGTRLTVT.

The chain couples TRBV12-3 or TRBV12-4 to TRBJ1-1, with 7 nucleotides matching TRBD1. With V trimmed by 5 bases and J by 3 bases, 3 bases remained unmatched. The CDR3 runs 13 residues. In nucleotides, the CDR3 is TGTGCCAGCAGTCTGACAGGGTACACTGAAGCTTTCTTT. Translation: CASSLTGYTEAFF.

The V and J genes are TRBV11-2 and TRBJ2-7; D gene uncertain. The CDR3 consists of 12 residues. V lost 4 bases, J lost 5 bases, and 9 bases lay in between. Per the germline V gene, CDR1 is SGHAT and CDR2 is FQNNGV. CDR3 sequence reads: CASSSLANEQYF. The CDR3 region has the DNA TGTGCCAGCAGCTCCCTCGCGAACGAGCAGTACTTC.

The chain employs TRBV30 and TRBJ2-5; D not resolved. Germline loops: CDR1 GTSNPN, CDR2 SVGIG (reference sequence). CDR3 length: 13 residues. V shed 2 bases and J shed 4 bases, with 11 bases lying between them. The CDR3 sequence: CAWSFNSRETQYF. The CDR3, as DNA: TGTGCCTGGAGTTTTAATTCACGAGAGACCCAGTACTTC.

CDR3 DNA sequence: TGTGCCAGCAGCTTCAGCGGGGGGGGCACCGGGGAGCTGTTTTTT. Its translation: CASSFSGGGTGELFF. The V call is TRBV7-9, the J call TRBJ2-2, with TRBD2 identical over 10 bases. V trimming: 3 bases; J trimming: 4 bases; junction bases outside the gene matches: 2. Germline CDR1 is SEHNR and CDR2 is FQNEAQ (reference sequence). The CDR3 extends over 15 amino acids.